The present T cell receptor (beta chain) was sequenced within a study of CD8 T cells in Susac syndrome. Germline CDR1 reads LGHDT; CDR2 reads YNNKEL (reference sequence). The germline V and J ends were trimmed by 1 base and 0 bases, with 6 bases remaining between them. The CDR3 consists of 14 residues. Random hexamers served to reverse transcribe roughly 0.45 to 1 ug RNA. Multiplex PCR with immunoSEQ amplified the TCR beta CDR3 across 54 Vbeta and 13 Jbeta. Each CDR3 protein gets one entry after TCRdb re-called the immunoSEQ multiplex PCR reads with MiXCR. The sample holds hundreds of thousands of distinct CDR3 sequences, approximately 92% seen once.

Sequenced sample: CD4+ T cells from PBMCs. This chain connects TRBV3-1 to TRBJ1-1; D not resolved. This TCR derives from a human donor with multiple sclerosis. Written as DNA, the CDR3 is TGTGCCAGCAGCCAAGGACATATGAACACTGAAGCTTTCTTT. Protein sequence: CASSQGHMNTEAFF.